This is a list of T cell receptor beta chains from one sample in a study of blood T cells in healthy people across ages. TCRdb reanalysed the 5' RACE reads using MiXCR and keeps one entry per CDR3 protein. The sample lists 600,000 to 1,000,000 distinct CDR3 sequences, about three fifths seen once, with 22% in the top ten. The specimen was blood. These receptors all stem from a man in his thirties or forties in good health. Both conserved end residues are part of each CDR3. Each record gives: V gene, J gene, D gene, clone size, CDR3 DNA, CDR3 protein. The D gene is left open where the match is weak. Rows may omit the clone size; those that give it use once, few, many or a size class.

TRBV27	TRBJ1-2	-	-	TGTGCCAGCAGTGTATGGGCAGGGGACGGCTACACCTTC	CASSVWAGDGYTF
TRBV20-1	TRBJ2-5	-	-	TGCAGTGCTAGCCCGATGGGGCTAGAGCAGTACTTC	CSASPMGLEQYF
TRBV6-1	TRBJ2-1	TRBD2	-	TGTGCCAGCAGGGGCACACTCCTAGCGGGGGGCAACAATGAGCAGTTCTTC	CASRGTLLAGGNNEQFF
TRBV10-3	TRBJ2-6	-	few	TGTGCCATCAGTGAGTCCGAGTTCTCTGGGGCCAACGTCCTGACTTTC	CAISESEFSGANVLTF
TRBV20-1	TRBJ2-1	TRBD2	-	TGCAGTGCTCCTGGACTAGCACTTTACAATGAGCAGTTCTTC	CSAPGLALYNEQFF
TRBV7-7	TRBJ2-6	-	few	TGTGCCAGCAGCCCAGACGGACTCTCTGGGGCCAACGTCCTGACTTTC	CASSPDGLSGANVLTF
TRBV24-1	TRBJ2-3	TRBD2	-	TGTGCCACCAGTGACCCTTGGCGGGAGCAATCAGATACGCAGTATTTT	CATSDPWREQSDTQYF
TRBV5-1	TRBJ2-1	TRBD2	-	TGCGCCAGCAGCTTTCTAACGGGAGGGCCGGGCGAGCAGTTCTTC	CASSFLTGGPGEQFF
TRBV20-1	TRBJ2-7	-	-	TGCAGTGCTAGAGATCCCGTATACAATGAGCAGTACTTC	CSARDPVYNEQYF
TRBV2	TRBJ2-3	-	-	TGTGCCAGCATGGCCGAAAATACGCAGTATTTT	CASMAENTQYF
TRBV28	TRBJ2-7	TRBD2	-	TGTGCAGTGGGGCGGGGGGAATACGAGCAGTACTTC	CAVGRGEYEQYF
TRBV27	TRBJ2-7	TRBD1	-	TGTGCCAGCAGTGTCACAGGGGTAAGGTACGAGCAGTACTTC	CASSVTGVRYEQYF
TRBV12-3/TRBV12-4	TRBJ2-7	-	once	TGTGCCAGCAGGGACAACATTCTTTACGAGCAGTACTTC	CASRDNILYEQYF
TRBV7-9	TRBJ2-1	-	-	TGTGCCAGCAGGGTCAGAGTGTCTGGAAATAAAAACCACAATGAGCAGTTCTTC	CASRVRVSGNKNHNEQFF
TRBV5-1	TRBJ2-7	-	-	TGCGCCAGCAGCTTGGATGACCCGACAGCCTACGAGCAGTACTTC	CASSLDDPTAYEQYF
TRBV7-9	TRBJ2-1	-	few	TGTGCCAGCAGCCCAAAAAGGTGGGAAGTATATGAGCAGTTCTTC	CASSPKRWEVYEQFF
TRBV6-6	TRBJ1-1	-	few	TGTGCCAGCAGGGACCGTTCTGCTGAAGCTTTCTTT	CASRDRSAEAFF
TRBV2	TRBJ2-3	-	-	TGTGCCAGAAATCCGGGACTCGCCAATACGCAGTATTTT	CARNPGLANTQYF
TRBV5-6	TRBJ1-2	-	-	TGTGCCAGTAGCTCACATCAGCAGAACTATGGCTACACCTTC	CASSSHQQNYGYTF
TRBV5-6	TRBJ2-7	-	once	TGTGCCAGCAGCTTGGGGTCTTCGGGACACTTTATCAAAGAGGTGTACTTC	CASSLGSSGHFIKEVYF
TRBV24-1	TRBJ2-1	-	-	TGTGCCACCAGCTCCAGGTGGGTTTGGAATGAGCAGTTCTTC	CATSSRWVWNEQFF
TRBV4-2	TRBJ2-3	TRBD2	many	TGTGCCAGCAGCCAAGAGTGGACTAGCGGGACAGATACGCAGTATTTT	CASSQEWTSGTDTQYF
TRBV6-6	TRBJ1-2	-	-	TGTGCCAGCAGCCCCCCTACATACTATGGCTACACCTTC	CASSPPTYYGYTF
TRBV20-1	TRBJ2-3	-	few	TGCAGTGCTAGACCAGGGCCCGGATATAGCACAGACACGCAGTATTTT	CSARPGPGYSTDTQYF
TRBV30	TRBJ2-1	-	-	TGTGCCTGGAGTGTATATTCGGGCAATGAGCAGTTCTTC	CAWSVYSGNEQFF
TRBV29-1	TRBJ1-2	TRBD1	-	TGCAGCACCTTGTCAACCGGACAGGGGATTTACTATGGCTACACCTTC	CSTLSTGQGIYYGYTF
TRBV7-2	TRBJ1-2	TRBD1	once	TGTGCCAGCACCGAGGGACAGGGGGGAGGCTGCACCTTC	CASTEGQGGGCTF
TRBV6-5	TRBJ2-3	-	-	TGTGCCAGCAGAACCAGCAGCGGACTCACAGATACGCAGTATTTT	CASRTSSGLTDTQYF
TRBV20-1	TRBJ2-7	TRBD1	few	TGCAGTGCTCATCACGGGACAGCCTACGAGCAGTACTTC	CSAHHGTAYEQYF
TRBV20-1	TRBJ2-7	-	few	TGCAGTGCTTTCCCCGGCAGGGACGTTGGCGAGCAGTACTTC	CSAFPGRDVGEQYF
TRBV15	TRBJ2-1	TRBD2	-	TGTGCCACCAGCAGAGATCGCGGGAGGGAATACAATGAGCAGTTCTTC	CATSRDRGREYNEQFF
TRBV28	TRBJ2-7	-	-	TGTGCCAGCAGTTTATCCGTAGCAGGGACCTACGAGCAGTACTTC	CASSLSVAGTYEQYF
TRBV29-1	TRBJ2-1	TRBD1	-	TGCAGCGTTGAAGCCCCAGGGGGTTCCTACAATGAGCAGTTCTTC	CSVEAPGGSYNEQFF